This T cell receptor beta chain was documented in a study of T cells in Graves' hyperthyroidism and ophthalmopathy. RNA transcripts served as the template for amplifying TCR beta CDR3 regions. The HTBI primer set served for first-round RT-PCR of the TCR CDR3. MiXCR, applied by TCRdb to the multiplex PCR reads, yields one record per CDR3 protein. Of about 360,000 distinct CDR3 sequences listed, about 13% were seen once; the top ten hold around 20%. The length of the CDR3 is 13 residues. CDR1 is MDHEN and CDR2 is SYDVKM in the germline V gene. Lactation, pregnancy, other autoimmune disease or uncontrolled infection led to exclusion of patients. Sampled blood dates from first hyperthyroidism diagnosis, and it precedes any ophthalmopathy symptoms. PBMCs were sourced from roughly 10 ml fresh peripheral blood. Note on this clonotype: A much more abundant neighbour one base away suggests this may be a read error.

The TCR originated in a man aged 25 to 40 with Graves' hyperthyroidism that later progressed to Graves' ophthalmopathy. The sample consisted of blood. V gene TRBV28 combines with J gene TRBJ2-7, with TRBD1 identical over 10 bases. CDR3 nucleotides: TGTGCCAGCAGTTCGGGACAGGGGCACGAGCGGTACTTC. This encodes CASSSGQGHERYF. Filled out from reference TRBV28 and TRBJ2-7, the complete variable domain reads DVKVTQSSRYLVKRTGEKVFLECVQDMDHENMFWYRQDPGLGLRLIYFSYDVKMKEKGDIPEGYSVSREKKERFSLILESASTNQTSMYLCASSSGQGHERYFGPGTRLTVT.